This T cell receptor beta chain was recovered during a study of blood T cell repertoires in COVID-19. Overall study context: Sites across the United States, Italy and Spain contributed samples from acute and convalescent COVID-19. T cells, B-cell-depleted T cells, or PBMCs provided the cDNA or gDNA that served as material.

Ages ranged from roughly 18 to 100 years, with residence in 24 US areas. Germline assignment: CDR1 SGHRS and CDR2 YFSETQ. CDR3 length: 15 residues. The ends were cut back, 4 bases at V and 0 bases at J, with 12 bases in the middle. In the authors' methods: Nucleated cell counts were estimated from reference gene primer amplification. Method: immunoSEQ multiplex PCR; TCRdb's copy keeps in-frame clones and lacks some. V, J and clone size reflect that table, while D and trimming were determined from the DNA. The table records 150,000 to 200,000 clones, about 89% of them present only once. This clonotype originated in a woman younger than 35 who had recovered from COVID-19. The V and J genes are TRBV5-1 and TRBJ2-3, with a possible D match to TRBD2 (6 bases). The sequenced sample consisted of PBMCs or T cells enriched from blood (not recorded which). The CDR3 coding sequence is TGCGCCAGCAGCCCCCCAGGGACTAGCACAGATACGCAGTATTTT. This encodes CASSPPGTSTDTQYF. Full variable domain (missing parts from reference TRBV5-1 and TRBJ2-3): KAGVTQTPRYLIKTRGQQVTLSCSPISGHRSVSWYQQTPGQGLQFLFEYFSETQRNKGNFPGRFSGRQFSNSRSEMNVSTLELGDSALYLCASSPPGTSTDTQYFGPGTRLTVL.